This T cell receptor beta chain stems from a study of cytomegalovirus exposure and HLA in healthy donors. The PCR had 60 Vbeta and 13 Jbeta primers. Repertoires were generated with immunoSEQ multiplex PCR, while TCRdb's copy carries only in-frame clones and drops some. The sample has fewer than 70,000 clones, roughly 74% seen once. This clone was counted only a few times. Germline V lookup: CDR1 SNHLY, CDR2 FYNNEI. V was clipped by 7 bases and J by 4 bases, with 16 bases between them. This CDR3 contains 14 residues. The chain carries TRBV2 and TRBJ1-1; D is possibly TRBD1 (6 bases). The sequence came from an older woman in good health and CMV-seropositive. The sample taken for sequencing was PBMCs. The CDR3 DNA reads as TGTGCCAGCACCCCTCGGGGGGCGAGCACTGAAGCTTTCTTT. Amino acids: CASTPRGASTEAFF.